The rows below give T cell receptor beta chains drawn from one sample of a study of sequential checkpoint blockade in melanoma. Profiling relied on immunoSEQ multiplex PCR, and the TCRdb table lists in-frame clones only, not all of them. The data show under 20,000 clones, with 69% seen just once and approximately 19% held by the top ten. The sample consisted of CD8+ T cells sorted from blood (inferred from file names), taken from a patient given nivolumab and ipilimumab in sequence. The receptor source for this set is a human donor with melanoma. The CDR3 runs from the conserved cysteine through the conserved F or W. Each record gives: J gene, V gene, CDR3 length, CDR3 protein.

TRBJ2-2 | TRBV5-1 | 14 | CASSEGRNTGELFF
TRBJ2-7 | TRBV11-2 | 14 | CASSPGRGEYEQYF
TRBJ2-1 | TRBV19 | 13 | CASSRAYANEQFF
TRBJ1-4 | TRBV15 | 16 | CATSSGRQGAEEKLFF
TRBJ2-1 | TRBV5-1 | 14 | CASSLSGGYNEQFF
TRBJ2-2 | TRBV19 | 15 | CASKGGVLLAGELFF
TRBJ2-1 | TRBV11-3 | 15 | CASSYRDTPYNEQFF
TRBJ2-6 | TRBV6-4 | 15 | CASSDRGTGANVLTF
TRBJ1-5 | TRBV11-2 | 13 | CASQGGSNQPQHF
TRBJ2-1 | TRBV4-3 | 16 | CASSQGYSVPPHEQFF